A single sample gave rise to the 29 T cell receptor beta chains below, sequenced in a study of blood T cell repertoires in COVID-19. Libraries were prepared by immunoSEQ multiplex PCR; TCRdb keeps only in-frame clonotypes and omits some of them. The data contain over 150,000 clones, around 83% of them singletons. Specimen: peripheral blood. These receptors all stem from a woman aged 70-85 years who had recovered from COVID-19.

The CDR3 DNA follows: TGTGCCAGCAGCCCGGGACAGCCCGCGGGAGGCTACACCTTC. Translating gives CASSPGQPAGGYTF. The rearrangement joins TRBV5-5 to TRBJ1-2, with 7 bases fitting TRBD1. Trimming at V came to 4 bases and at J to 8 bases, leaving 11 bases not matched to a gene. The CDR3 covers 14 residues. Germline CDR1 and CDR2: SGHKS and YYEKEE (reference sequence).

The rearrangement uses TRBV10-3 and TRBJ2-1, with D possibly TRBD2 on 6 matching bases. Germline assignment: CDR1 ENHRY and CDR2 SYGVKD. The V end lost 4 bases, the J end lost 10 bases, and 14 bases lay between the germline ends. The CDR3 contains 13 residues. Written as DNA, the CDR3 is TGTGCCATCAGTGCCCCACTAGGGAGGGAGCAGTTCTTC. Residues: CAISAPLGREQFF.

The CDR3 sequence is CASSRGLAGAYEQYF. The DNA of the CDR3 is TGTGCCAGCAGCCGCGGACTAGCGGGGGCCTACGAGCAGTACTTC. V and J are TRBV5-6 and TRBJ2-7; 13 bases agree with TRBD2. CDR1 and CDR2 (germline): SGHDT, YYEEEE. V lost 4 bases and J lost 2; bases outside the gene matches: 3. The CDR3 consists of 15 residues.

The V gene is TRBV4-1, the J gene TRBJ1-5; D is unresolved. V lost 0 bases and J lost 5, with 11 bases in between. The germline gives CDR1 MGHRA, CDR2 YSYEKL. The CDR3 extends over 15 amino acids. CDR3 region: CASSQDVGIYQPQHF. CDR3 nucleotide sequence: TGCGCCAGCAGCCAAGATGTCGGTATTTATCAGCCCCAGCATTTT.

CDR3 in amino acids: CASSLAEGYEQYF. CDR3 DNA sequence: TGCGCCAGCAGCCTGGCGGAGGGGTACGAGCAGTACTTC. The chain recombines TRBV5-1 with TRBJ2-7, with a weak D call TRBD2 (6 bases). Germline values: CDR1 SGHRS, CDR2 YFSETQ. V lost 4 bases and J 4 bases, leaving 12 bases between the germline ends. The CDR3 consists of 13 residues.

The chain joins TRBV28 to TRBJ2-7; D gene ambiguous. V dropped 3 bases and J dropped 4 bases, with 4 bases sitting between them. The V gene's germline CDR1 is MDHEN and CDR2 SYDVKM. This CDR3 region has 11 residues. CDR3 nucleotide sequence: TGTGCCAGCAGTTTGCGTTACGAGCAGTACTTC. Protein: CASSLRYEQYF.

The chain links TRBV19 to TRBJ2-3; TRBD2 matches 9 bases. Germline V CDR1 and CDR2: LNHDA, SQIVND (reference sequence). Unmatched junction bases numbered 9, after V lost 5 bases and J lost 6 bases. CDR3 length: 15 residues. The CDR3 DNA sequence: TGTGCCAGTAGTGCGGGACTAGCCCATCGGGATACGCAGTATTTT. This translates into CASSAGLAHRDTQYF.

The gene calls are TRBV7-2 and TRBJ1-6; 10 bases match TRBD1. V dropped 5 bases and J dropped 7; count of bases not matched to a gene: 5. CDR3 length: 15 residues. CDR1 SGHTA and CDR2 FQGNSA come from the germline V gene. DNA for the CDR3: TGTGCCAGCAGCCCCCGACAGGGGGCGAATTCACCCCTCCACTTT. This encodes CASSPRQGANSPLHF. Full variable domain (remainder filled in from reference TRBV7-2 and TRBJ1-6): GAGVSQSPSNKVTEKGKDVELRCDPISGHTALYWYRQSLGQGLEFLIYFQGNSAPDKSGLPSDRFSAERTGGSVSTLTIQRTQQEDSAVYLCASSPRQGANSPLHFGNGTRLTVT.

The chain is built from TRBV14 and TRBJ2-7; TRBD2 aligns across 10 bases. After removal of 3 bases from V and 1 base from J, the junction contained 9 bases not matched to a gene. The CDR3 covers 17 residues. Per germline, CDR1 SGHDN and CDR2 FVKESK. As DNA, the CDR3 is TGTGCCAGCAGCCACGCCCCCCCGGGACTAGCGTCCTACGAGCAGTACTTC. The encoded protein is CASSHAPPGLASYEQYF.

The chain combines TRBV6-5 with TRBJ2-5; the match to TRBD1 covers 8 bases. The CDR3 totals 15 residues. CDR1 is MNHEY and CDR2 is SVGAGI in the germline V gene. The ends lost 8 bases at V and 1 base at J; junction bases unmatched: 9. The CDR3 DNA reads TGTGCCAGCGTAGGACAGGGAGAACTCCAAGAGACCCAGTACTTC. It translates to CASVGQGELQETQYF.

The chain joins TRBV6-5 to TRBJ1-1; D uncertain. The CDR3 covers 13 residues. Germline CDR1 is MNHEY and CDR2 is SVGAGI. V lost 6 bases and J 4 bases, leaving 12 bases between the germline ends. CDR3 DNA sequence: TGTGCCAGCAGGACGGGGATAGGCACTGAAGCTTTCTTT. Protein: CASRTGIGTEAFF.

The chain carries TRBV18 and TRBJ2-7, with TRBD2 as a possible D gene (6 bases). V was shortened by 5 bases and J by 0 bases, with 11 bases between the two germline ends. This CDR3 has 14 amino acids. CDR1 and CDR2 (germline): KGHSH, LQKENI. The CDR3, as DNA: TGTGCCAGCTCAGGTACGGGGGACTCCTACGAGCAGTACTTC. Protein sequence: CASSGTGDSYEQYF.

V usage is TRBV3-1 (or the pseudogene TRBV3-2) and J usage is TRBJ1-5, with D possibly TRBD1 on 5 matching bases. The CDR3 totals 15 residues. V gave up 4 bases and J gave up 5 bases, with 15 bases separating them. CDR1 and CDR2 (germline): LGHDT, YNNKEL (reference sequence). In DNA form, the CDR3 reads TGTGCCAGCAGCCCTTCGGCGGGGCGGGATCAGCCCCAGCATTTT. It codes for CASSPSAGRDQPQHF.

The rearrangement joins TRBV29-1 to TRBJ2-3, with TRBD1 identical over 7 bases. Trimming at V came to 7 bases and at J to 0 bases, leaving 10 bases not matched to a gene. This CDR3 spans 15 amino acids. CDR1 and CDR2 from the germline V gene are SQVTM and ANQGSEA. Written as DNA, the CDR3 is TGCAGCGCCCGGGACAGCACTACTAGCACAGATACGCAGTATTTT. Its protein product is CSARDSTTSTDTQYF.

The V gene is TRBV5-4, the J gene TRBJ1-1, with D possibly TRBD1 on 5 matching bases. Trimming took 4 bases from V and 2 from J, leaving 12 bases between them. The length of the CDR3 is 14 residues. Germline V gene sequence: CDR1 SGHNT, CDR2 YYREEE (reference sequence). CDR3 in amino acids: CASSITGTNTEAFF. For the CDR3, the DNA is TGTGCCAGCAGCATTACAGGAACTAACACTGAAGCTTTCTTT.

This rearrangement joins TRBV7-9 to TRBJ2-7, with 8 bases fitting TRBD1. Germline loops: CDR1 SEHNR, CDR2 FQNEAQ (reference sequence). After removal of 4 bases from V and 4 bases from J, the junction contained 12 bases not matched to a gene. The CDR3 loop spans 16 amino acids. CDR3 protein: CASSSQRTGLGYEQYF. CDR3 nucleotide sequence: TGTGCCAGCAGCTCCCAGAGGACAGGGTTGGGTTACGAGCAGTACTTC.

The DNA of the CDR3 is TGTGCCAGCAGCTTATATGGGGGGGCTAATGAAAAACTGTTTTTT. Its protein product is CASSLYGGANEKLFF. The genes are TRBV7-3 and TRBJ1-4, with a possible D match to TRBD1 (5 bases). The V gene's germline CDR1 is SGHTA and CDR2 FQGTGA. V lost 2 bases, J lost 3 bases, and 10 bases lay in between. The CDR3 has 15 residues.

The chain has TRBV9 and TRBJ2-1, with 8 bases matching TRBD2. After removal of 0 bases from V and 8 bases from J, the junction contained 10 bases not matched to a gene. The CDR3 runs to 16 residues. Germline V gives CDR1 SGDLS, CDR2 YYNGEE. In nucleotides, the CDR3 is TGTGCCAGCAGCGTAGCAGGAGCGGGAGCGTCTCATGAGCAGTTCTTC. Amino acid sequence: CASSVAGAGASHEQFF.

The chain recombines TRBV25-1 with TRBJ2-5; a possible D gene is TRBD2 (6 bases). Germline CDR1 MGHDK, CDR2 SYGVNS. This CDR3 has 15 amino acids. Trimming took 1 base from V and 2 from J, leaving 11 bases between them. The CDR3 DNA is TGTGCCAGCAGTGAATTAGGCGGGGCTCAAGAGACCCAGTACTTC. Translation gives CASSELGGAQETQYF.

The gene calls are TRBV5-1 and TRBJ2-5; no clear D gene. Germline-derived CDR1 and CDR2 are SGHRS and YFSETQ. CDR3 length: 15 residues. Trimming took 1 base from V and 2 from J, leaving 12 bases between them. The chain's CDR3 is CASSLTVEQQETQYF. In DNA form, the CDR3 reads TGCGCCAGCAGCTTGACGGTAGAACAGCAAGAGACCCAGTACTTC.

The chain has TRBV9 and TRBJ2-1; TRBD2 matches at 15 bases. This CDR3 is built from 18 residues. CDR1 and CDR2 from the germline V gene are SGDLS and YYNGEE. Trimming took 3 bases from V and 2 from J; bases not matched to a gene: 6. Written as DNA, the CDR3 is TGTGCCAGCAGCGGAGGGGGGACTAGCGGGAGGCCCTACAATGAGCAGTTCTTC. Translated: CASSGGGTSGRPYNEQFF.

The chain combines TRBV7-2 with TRBJ2-2, with D possibly TRBD1 on 5 matching bases. The ends were cut back, 5 bases at V and 8 bases at J, with 15 bases in the middle. The CDR3 runs 14 residues. Germline V gene data show CDR1 as SGHTA and CDR2 as FQGNSA. CDR3 sequence (DNA): TGTGCCAGCAGCCCGCAGGGATTTGGGGGGGAGCTGTTTTTT. As protein: CASSPQGFGGELFF.

The rearrangement uses TRBV28 and TRBJ2-1; a weak D match, TRBD2 (12 bases). This CDR3 region has 24 residues. Trimming cost V 6 bases and J 0 bases, with 39 bases left between them. In germline, CDR1 is MDHEN, CDR2 SYDVKM. CDR3 sequence: CASSTLSDRGRGTSGPTSYNEQFF. The DNA for the CDR3 is TGTGCCAGCAGCACGCTATCGGACAGGGGGCGCGGGACTAGCGGGCCTACCTCCTACAATGAGCAGTTCTTC.

The chain combines TRBV28 with TRBJ1-1; D is unresolved. This CDR3 region has 13 residues. Germline CDR1 and CDR2: MDHEN and SYDVKM. Trimming removed 7 bases from V and 10 bases from J, with 19 bases in between. As DNA, the CDR3 is TGTGCCAGCACTTCGCCGACTGGGCGGGGAGCTTTCTTT. Translated, it gives CASTSPTGRGAFF. Drawing the rest from reference TRBV28 and TRBJ1-1, the complete variable domain is DVKVTQSSRYLVKRTGEKVFLECVQDMDHENMFWYRQDPGLGLRLIYFSYDVKMKEKGDIPEGYSVSREKKERFSLILESASTNQTSMYLCASTSPTGRGAFFGQGTRLTVV.

A few counts support this clone. The sample contains more than one DNA sequence encoding this CDR3. This chain joins TRBV18 and TRBJ1-1; TRBD1 matches 7 bases. The trim removed 5 bases at V and 1 base at J, leaving 1 base unmatched. Germline values: CDR1 KGHSH, CDR2 LQKENI. The CDR3 loop spans 13 amino acids. CDR3 protein: CASSGQANTEAFF. The CDR3 coding sequence is TGTGCCAGCTCAGGACAGGCGAACACTGAAGCTTTCTTT.

This chain connects TRBV24-1 to TRBJ2-5; 7 nucleotides align to TRBD2. Germline trimming cut 4 bases from V and 4 bases from J; bases unmatched to any gene: 8. CDR3 length: 15 residues. The germline CDR1 and CDR2 sequences are KGHDR and SFDVKD. The CDR3 DNA reads TGTGCCACCAGTGACCCGACTAGCTCGGGAGAGACCCAGTACTTC. It is translated as CATSDPTSSGETQYF.

The chain couples TRBV9 to TRBJ1-6; weak D call: TRBD1 (6 bases). Trimming stripped 0 bases from V and 6 bases from J, with 10 bases between. The germline gives CDR1 SGDLS, CDR2 YYNGEE. The CDR3 runs 15 residues. CDR3 amino acids: CASSVVDRPNSPLHF. CDR3 coding DNA: TGTGCCAGCAGCGTAGTCGACAGGCCTAATTCACCCCTCCACTTT. Full variable domain (rest looked up from reference TRBV9 and TRBJ1-6): DSGVTQTPKHLITATGQRVTLRCSPRSGDLSVYWYQQSLDQGLQFLIQYYNGEERAKGNILERFSAQQFPDLHSELNLSSLELGDSALYFCASSVVDRPNSPLHFGNGTRLTVT.

The chain employs TRBV5-6 and TRBJ1-6, with unresolved D. The CDR3 contains 13 residues. Trimming removed 0 bases from V and 7 bases from J, with 5 bases in between. Germline-derived CDR1 and CDR2 are SGHDT and YYEEEE. CDR3 residues: CASSLDGNSPLHF. The CDR3 nucleotides are TGTGCCAGCAGCTTGGACGGGAATTCACCCCTCCACTTT.

The J gene is TRBJ2-7, the V gene TRBV6-5, with D perhaps matching TRBD2 (6 bases). The V and J ends lost 5 bases and 2 bases respectively, with 16 bases between them. Germline loops: CDR1 MNHEY, CDR2 SVGAGI. The CDR3 length is 15 residues. This chain's CDR3 is CASSTPGRGTYEQYF. CDR3 DNA: TGTGCCAGCAGTACCCCCGGACGGGGGACCTACGAGCAGTACTTC.